Below, 29 T cell receptor beta chains from the same sample are listed, as sequenced in a study of T cells in Graves' hyperthyroidism and ophthalmopathy. Authors of the study amplified TCR beta CDR3 regions from RNA transcripts. An initial round of RT-PCR targeting the TCR CDR3 relied on the HTBI primer set. TCRdb re-called the multiplex PCR reads with MiXCR, one entry per CDR3 protein. Among a few hundred thousand distinct CDR3 sequences listed, 21% were seen once. Sequenced input: blood. These receptors were collected from a woman between 50 and 59 years old with Graves' hyperthyroidism.

This clonotype was recorded at least ten times. This chain joins TRBV12-3 or TRBV12-4 and TRBJ2-7; TRBD1 is a possible D gene (5 bases). The CDR3 spans 14 residues. The V gene lost 6 bases and the J gene lost 5 bases, with 17 bases spanning the gap. This CDR3 is CASRPDQGSDEQYF. The CDR3, as DNA: TGTGCCAGCAGACCGGACCAGGGTTCGGACGAGCAGTACTTC.

This clonotype was counted at least ten times. V usage is TRBV12-3 or TRBV12-4 and J usage is TRBJ2-1, with 7 bases that match TRBD2. The trim removed 0 bases at V and 5 bases at J, leaving 13 bases unmatched. The CDR3 is 18 amino acids. The CDR3 loop reads CASSLAMPLAAGHNEQFF. CDR3 nucleotide sequence: TGTGCCAGCAGTTTAGCAATGCCTCTAGCGGCAGGTCACAATGAGCAGTTCTTC.

V is TRBV14 and J is TRBJ1-6, with a possible D match to TRBD1 (5 bases). V lost 3 bases and J lost 0, with 12 bases in between. This CDR3 spans 17 amino acids. Germline V CDR1 and CDR2: SGHDN, FVKESK. In DNA form, the CDR3 reads TGTGCCAGCAGCCAGGGACGACTTAACTCCTATAATTCACCCCTCCACTTT. Protein: CASSQGRLNSYNSPLHF.

A single count supports this clonotype. This chain links TRBV27 with TRBJ2-3; D is perhaps TRBD1 or TRBD2 (6 bases each). In germline, CDR1 is MNHEY, CDR2 SMNVEV (reference sequence). This CDR3 has 13 amino acids. V lost 5 bases and J 4 bases, leaving 10 bases between the germline ends. As DNA, the CDR3 is TGTGCCAGCAGTGAGGGGGGCGCAGATACGCAGTATTTT. This translates into CASSEGGADTQYF.

This clonotype was found many times. V usage is TRBV4-1 and J usage is TRBJ2-1, with D perhaps TRBD2 (6 bases). CDR3 length: 13 residues. V was shortened by 3 bases and J by 7 bases, with 10 bases between the two germline ends. Germline CDR1 is MGHRA and CDR2 is YSYEKL. CDR3 coding DNA: TGCGCCAGCAGCCAGGGGACTCTTAATGAGCAGTTCTTC. It codes for CASSQGTLNEQFF.

This rearrangement joins TRBV7-6 to TRBJ2-1; 10 bases are shared with TRBD2. The CDR3 length is 15 residues. V shed 7 bases, J shed 4 bases, and the junction held 7 bases outside the gene matches. Germline CDR1 reads SGHVS; CDR2 reads FNYEAQ. The CDR3 protein is CASMLVAGGYNEQFF. The CDR3 bases are TGTGCCAGCATGCTTGTAGCGGGGGGATACAATGAGCAGTTCTTC.

This clonotype has ten or more counts. The chain recombines TRBV5-1 with TRBJ2-1; D may match TRBD1 or TRBD2 (5 bases each). The length of the CDR3 is 14 residues. Deletions cut 0 bases from V and 8 bases from J, with 12 bases between. In germline, CDR1 is SGHRS, CDR2 YFSETQ. CDR3 DNA sequence: TGCGCCAGCAGCTTGGCGGGACCACCCGATGAGCAGTTCTTC. Encoded protein: CASSLAGPPDEQFF.

This clonotype was seen repeatedly, ten times or more. The V and J genes are TRBV12-3 or TRBV12-4 and TRBJ2-1; 10 positions agree with TRBD2. J lost 4 bases, V lost 0 bases, and 0 bases had no gene match. The CDR3 extends over 15 amino acids. Here the CDR3 reads CASSLASGGYNEQFF. The CDR3 nucleotides read TGTGCCAGCAGTTTAGCTAGCGGGGGGTACAATGAGCAGTTCTTC.

In this sample, this clonotype turned up many times. The chain employs TRBV6-2 or TRBV6-3 and TRBJ2-7; possible D gene TRBD1, 6 bases. The V gene's germline CDR1 is MNHEY and CDR2 SVGEGT. The CDR3 has 17 amino acids. V gave up 7 bases and J gave up 3 bases, with 25 bases separating them. In DNA, the CDR3 is TGTGCCAGCACCCCATCCTCAGGGGATATTAGTTACTACGAGCAGTACTTC. Protein product: CASTPSSGDISYYEQYF.

The sample holds many counts of this clonotype. The rearrangement uses TRBV6-2 or TRBV6-3 and TRBJ2-1, with D perhaps assigned TRBD1 or TRBD2 (6 bases each). CDR3 length: 15 residues. Germline loops: CDR1 MNHEY, CDR2 SVGEGT. The V and J ends lost 6 bases and 8 bases respectively, with 20 bases between them. CDR3 loop: CASRPQGGPSDEQFF. The CDR3 bases are TGTGCCAGCAGGCCACAAGGGGGGCCTTCTGATGAGCAGTTCTTC.

This clonotype was counted many times. This chain joins TRBV20-1 and TRBJ2-4, with 7 bases aligning to TRBD2. Losses at the gene ends were 4 bases for V and 15 bases for J; bases not matched to a gene: 15. The CDR3 consists of 13 residues. CDR1 and CDR2 (germline): DFQATT, SNEGSKA (reference sequence). The DNA of the CDR3 is TGCAGTGCTACAATGACTAGCCGCCCCTCGGCGTACTTC. It specifies CSATMTSRPSAYF.

This clonotype appeared a few times. The V gene is TRBV15, the J gene TRBJ2-7; D remains ambiguous. Trimming removed 1 base at V and 0 bases at J, with 7 bases between. Germline-derived CDR1 and CDR2 are LNHNV and YYDKDF (reference sequence). This CDR3 has 14 amino acids. The CDR3 sequence: CATSRVDPSYEQYF. The CDR3 DNA follows: TGTGCCACCAGCAGAGTAGACCCCTCCTACGAGCAGTACTTC.

This clonotype was observed a handful of times. A much larger clone sits a single nucleotide away, making a read error possible. V gene TRBV2 combines with J gene TRBJ2-4; 8 bases agree with TRBD2. The CDR3 is 15 amino acids. Germline V lookup: CDR1 SNHLY, CDR2 FYNNEI. CDR3 sequence: CASRISGVAKNIQHF. The CDR3 DNA is TGTGCCAGCAGGATTAGCGGGGTAGCCAAAAACATTCAGCACTTC.

This clonotype showed up many times. The chain combines TRBV6-1 with TRBJ1-2, with D possibly being TRBD1 (6 bases). Trimming took 5 bases from V and 4 from J, leaving 14 bases between them. In germline, CDR1 is MNHNS, CDR2 SASEGT. The CDR3 sequence is 14 residues long. CDR3 sequence: CASSLYREGYGYTF. Here the CDR3 DNA reads TGTGCCAGCAGTCTCTACAGGGAAGGCTATGGCTACACCTTC.

Ten or more counts support this clonotype. V and J are TRBV5-1 and TRBJ2-3; D is unresolved. Germline V gene lookup returns CDR1 SGHRS and CDR2 YFSETQ. The V end was cut by 0 bases, the J end by 5 bases, with 13 bases between. The CDR3 loop spans 15 amino acids. In DNA form, the CDR3 reads TGCGCCAGCAGCTTGGATAGTCGGTCAGGAGATACGCAGTATTTT. It translates to CASSLDSRSGDTQYF.

This CDR3 reads CASSVGQGSTGELFF. CDR3 in DNA: TGTGCCAGCAGCGTAGGACAGGGGTCCACCGGGGAGCTGTTTTTT. The V gene is TRBV9, the J gene TRBJ2-2, with 8 bases that match TRBD1. The CDR3 loop spans 15 amino acids. V was clipped by 0 bases and J by 4 bases; unmatched bases: 2. Germline CDR1 SGDLS, CDR2 YYNGEE.

At least ten counts were recorded for this clonotype. The J gene is TRBJ1-5, the V gene TRBV2; 7 bases fit TRBD1. The V segment lost 5 bases and the J segment 6 bases; nucleotides outside the gene matches: 10. CDR1 is SNHLY and CDR2 is FYNNEI in the germline V gene. This CDR3 contains 15 residues. DNA for the CDR3: TGTGCCAGCAGTCTCCGGACAGGCCAGGGTCAGCCCCAGCATTTT. It yields the protein CASSLRTGQGQPQHF.

The chain links TRBV3-1 to TRBJ2-1; 8 bases align to TRBD2. Germline lookup yields CDR1 LGHDT and CDR2 YNNKEL (reference sequence). V lost 6 bases to trimming and J lost 9 bases; unmatched junction nucleotides: 13. The CDR3 is 15 residues long. CDR3 region: CASSTRRGAFREQFF. In nucleotides, the CDR3 is TGTGCCAGCAGTACTAGGCGGGGGGCTTTTCGTGAGCAGTTCTTC.

This clonotype appeared many times. The rearrangement uses TRBV12-3 or TRBV12-4 and TRBJ2-7, with 10 positions matching TRBD1. With 6 bases clipped from V and 0 bases from J, the junction kept 5 bases outside the gene matches. CDR3 length: 15 residues. CDR3 nucleotides: TGTGCCAGCAGCCCCCGGACAGGGGGCTCCTACGAGCAGTACTTC. Amino acids: CASSPRTGGSYEQYF.

The chain links TRBV7-2 to TRBJ2-1; 7 bases are shared with TRBD1. Trimming at V came to 5 bases and at J to 2 bases, leaving 6 bases not matched to a gene. CDR3 size: 15 residues. Germline assignment: CDR1 SGHTA and CDR2 FQGNSA. The chain's CDR3 is CASSPFDRAYNEQFF. The CDR3 coding sequence is TGTGCCAGCAGCCCCTTCGACAGGGCCTACAATGAGCAGTTCTTC.

This clonotype was counted only a few times. This chain connects TRBV2 to TRBJ2-3, with D perhaps matching TRBD1 or TRBD2 (5 bases each). Germline V gene lookup returns CDR1 SNHLY and CDR2 FYNNEI. The CDR3 extends over 15 amino acids. V lost 5 bases, J lost 0 bases, and 12 bases lay in between. The CDR3 DNA reads TGTGCCAGCAGTCGGGGCTCCTCTAGCACAGATACGCAGTATTTT. Encoded protein: CASSRGSSSTDTQYF.

The chain is built from TRBV7-2 and TRBJ1-3, with TRBD1 as a possible D gene (5 bases). This CDR3 spans 17 amino acids. The ends were cut back, 5 bases at V and 0 bases at J, with 17 bases in the middle. Germline V CDR1 and CDR2: SGHTA, FQGNSA. The CDR3 coding sequence is TGTGCCAGCAGCACCCCGCCCAGGGTTACCTCTGGAAACACCATATATTTT. The encoded protein is CASSTPPRVTSGNTIYF. Together with reference TRBV7-2 and TRBJ1-3, the CDR3 gives the full variable domain: GAGVSQSPSNKVTEKGKDVELRCDPISGHTALYWYRQSLGQGLEFLIYFQGNSAPDKSGLPSDRFSAERTGGSVSTLTIQRTQQEDSAVYLCASSTPPRVTSGNTIYFGEGSWLTVV.

This clonotype has just one count. V is TRBV29-1 and J is TRBJ1-1; no clear D. The ends were cut back, 6 bases at V and 5 bases at J, with 10 bases in the middle. The CDR3 contains 11 residues. From germline, CDR1 is SQVTM and CDR2 ANQGSEA. CDR3 bases: TGCAGCGTCGGAAAAGAGACTGAAGCTTTCTTT. Protein product: CSVGKETEAFF.

This clonotype came up a few times. This may arise from a read error, as a much more abundant clone is one base away. V gene TRBV18 combines with J gene TRBJ2-5, with TRBD2 identical over 11 bases. Germline V lookup: CDR1 KGHSH, CDR2 LQKENI. The CDR3 extends over 15 amino acids. The CDR3: CASPPKLAGEETQYF. CDR3 in DNA: TGTGCCAGCCCACCAAAACTAGCGGGGGAAGAGACCCAGTACTTC.

This clonotype was detected ten times or more. The chain combines TRBV20-1 with TRBJ2-5, with TRBD2 identical over 8 bases. Per the germline V gene, CDR1 is DFQATT and CDR2 is SNEGSKA (reference sequence). J was trimmed by 4 bases and V by 1 base; bases with no gene match: 5. This CDR3 spans 14 amino acids. The CDR3 region is CSARGGAGGETQYF. DNA of the CDR3: TGCAGTGCTAGAGGGGGCGCGGGAGGAGAGACCCAGTACTTC.

The rearrangement joins TRBV10-2 to TRBJ2-2; no reliable D call. V was trimmed by 2 bases and J by 9 bases, leaving 4 bases between them. Per germline, CDR1 WSHSY and CDR2 SAAADI. The CDR3 covers 11 residues. The CDR3 is CASSERRELFF. The CDR3 nucleotides read TGCGCCAGCAGTGAGAGGCGGGAGCTGTTTTTT.

This clonotype was observed many times. The rearrangement joins TRBV5-1 to TRBJ1-4; a possible D gene is TRBD1 (5 bases). Trimming took off 0 bases at V and 0 bases at J, with 9 bases between the two ends. CDR1 is SGHRS, CDR2 YFSETQ, per germline. The CDR3 spans 16 residues. The CDR3 region is CASSLGGSATNEKLFF. The CDR3 DNA reads as TGCGCCAGCAGCTTGGGGGGGAGCGCAACTAATGAAAAACTGTTTTTT.

This clonotype was counted at least ten times. This chain uses TRBV29-1 with TRBJ2-1; no definite D call. CDR1 and CDR2 (germline): SQVTM, ANQGSEA. The germline V and J ends were trimmed by 0 bases and 4 bases, with 16 bases remaining between them. The CDR3 totals 16 residues. CDR3: CSVEDRGVRTYNEQFF. DNA of the CDR3: TGCAGCGTTGAAGATCGCGGCGTCCGTACATACAATGAGCAGTTCTTC.

This clonotype was seen many times. This chain joins TRBV12-3 or TRBV12-4 and TRBJ2-2; perhaps TRBD2 as D (5 bases). V gave up 7 bases and J gave up 3 bases, with 9 bases separating them. The CDR3 length is 13 residues. The CDR3 DNA sequence: TGTGCCAGCATCTCGGGGTACACCGGGGAGCTGTTTTTT. This gives the protein CASISGYTGELFF.